This T cell receptor (beta chain) stems from a study of cytomegalovirus exposure and HLA in healthy donors. The germline V gene encodes CDR1 SGDLS and CDR2 YYNGEE. This CDR3 region has 13 residues. The V end lost 5 bases, the J end lost 2 bases, and 8 bases lay between the germline ends. Use of 60 Vbeta and 13 Jbeta primers characterized the PCR. The data were produced by immunoSEQ multiplex PCR, yet TCRdb's version contains in-frame clones alone and is incomplete. The sample records about 36,000 clones, almost 70% being singletons. The chain has TRBV9 and TRBJ1-3; unclear D gene. Sequenced input: PBMCs. The TCR originated in a man under 40 in good health and CMV-seronegative. CDR3 bases: TGTGCCAGCAGTGTCCGGGCTGGAAACACCATATATTTT. Translated: CASSVRAGNTIYF.